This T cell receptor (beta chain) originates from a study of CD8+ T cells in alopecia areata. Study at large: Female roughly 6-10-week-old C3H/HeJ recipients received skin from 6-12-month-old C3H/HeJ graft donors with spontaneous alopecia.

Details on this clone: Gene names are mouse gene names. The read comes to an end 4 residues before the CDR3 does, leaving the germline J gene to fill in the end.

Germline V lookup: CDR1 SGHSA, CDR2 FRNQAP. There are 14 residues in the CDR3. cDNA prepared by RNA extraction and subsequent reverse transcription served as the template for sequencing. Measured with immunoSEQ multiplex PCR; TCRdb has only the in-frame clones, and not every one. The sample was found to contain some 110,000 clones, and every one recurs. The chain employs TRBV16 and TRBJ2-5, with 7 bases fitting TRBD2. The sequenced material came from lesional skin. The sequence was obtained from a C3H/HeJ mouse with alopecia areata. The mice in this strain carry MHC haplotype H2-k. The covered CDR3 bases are TGTGCAAGCAGCTTAGTTACTGGGGAAGAC. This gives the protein CASSLVTGED. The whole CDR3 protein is CASSLVTGEDTQYF.